These 7 T cell receptor beta chains originate from one sample sequenced in a study of cytomegalovirus exposure and HLA in healthy donors. This PCR relied on a set of 60 Vbeta primers and 13 Jbeta primers. Sequenced by immunoSEQ multiplex PCR; TCRdb stores in-frame clones only, minus some. The sample contains 150,000 to 200,000 clones, 70% to 85% of which appear only once. The specimen sequenced was PBMCs. The receptor source for this set is a boy younger than 10 in good health and CMV-seronegative.

V is TRBV11-1 and J is TRBJ1-3, with a tentative D call TRBD1 (6 bases). Trimming pared 5 bases from V and 8 bases from J, leaving 13 bases between. CDR3 length equals 13 residues. Germline loops: CDR1 SGHAT, CDR2 FQDESV (reference sequence). The CDR3 region is CASSLGTRDTIYF. In nucleotides, the CDR3 is TGTGCCAGCAGCCTCGGGACAAGGGACACCATATATTTT.

CDR3 DNA: TGTGCCAGCAGCAAATTCGACCCGGGGAGTGGCAAAAACATTCAGTACTTC. Protein sequence: CASSKFDPGSGKNIQYF. V usage is TRBV21-1 and J usage is TRBJ2-4; the table's TRBD2 call for D was not verified on the DNA. TRBV21-1 has pseudogene status. This CDR3 comprises 17 residues.

The V and J genes are TRBV7-2 and TRBJ2-7; 8 bases match TRBD1. CDR3 length: 15 amino acids. Looked up from germline, CDR1 is SGHTA and CDR2 is FQGNSA. With 5 bases clipped from V and 4 bases from J, the junction kept 10 bases outside the gene matches. CDR3 coding DNA: TGTGCCAGCAGCAAAGGACAGGGTGATCTTTACGAGCAGTACTTC. This gives the protein CASSKGQGDLYEQYF.

This clone was seen more than once but under ten times. The chain joins TRBV7-2 to TRBJ1-6; 7 positions match TRBD1. CDR1 is SGHTA and CDR2 is FQGNSA in the germline V gene. The CDR3 covers 16 residues. V trimming: 6 bases; J trimming: 8 bases; junction bases outside the gene matches: 13. This CDR3 reads CASSRLYRGWDSPLHF. CDR3 DNA sequence: TGTGCCAGCAGTCGACTTTACAGGGGCTGGGATTCACCCCTCCACTTT.

This chain connects TRBV6-5 to TRBJ1-2; TRBD1 matches 7 bases. The V gene's germline CDR1 is MNHEY and CDR2 SVGAGI. CDR3 length: 14 residues. V lost 5 bases and J lost 4; bases outside the gene matches: 7. This chain's CDR3 is CASSPLDRAYGYTF. As DNA, the CDR3 is TGTGCCAGCAGTCCTCTAGACAGGGCCTATGGCTACACCTTC.

The chain joins TRBV5-1 to TRBJ2-7; 13 bases are a match to TRBD2. J was trimmed by 2 bases and V by 2 bases; bases with no gene match: 7. This CDR3 spans 17 amino acids. The germline V gene has CDR1 SGHRS and CDR2 YFSETQ. The CDR3 loop is CASSFGLAGVGPYEQYF. For the CDR3, the DNA is TGCGCCAGCAGCTTCGGACTAGCGGGGGTGGGGCCCTACGAGCAGTACTTC.

This clone came up once. The CDR3 sequence: CASSGGGLAKNIQYF. CDR3 sequence (DNA): TGTGCCAGCAGCGGGGGGGGATTAGCCAAAAACATTCAGTACTTC. V and J are TRBV6-1 and TRBJ2-4, with 8 bases that match TRBD2. The CDR3 sequence is 15 residues long. Germline lookup yields CDR1 MNHNS and CDR2 SASEGT. Unmatched junction bases numbered 4, after V lost 6 bases and J lost 0 bases.